The sequence of this T cell receptor (beta chain) was determined in a study of cytomegalovirus exposure and HLA in healthy donors. Findings and caveats of the study: Common viral pathogens seemed, in a later analysis, to connect with several of the most significant clusters.

Unrecorded immune exposure was likely among donors, who were nominally healthy when sampled. Primers included in the PCR were 60 Vbeta and 13 Jbeta primers. Repertoires were generated with immunoSEQ multiplex PCR, while TCRdb's copy carries only in-frame clones and drops some. Among 100,000 or so clones listed, around 81% were seen once. Notes on this clone: The antigen is unknown.

The V end was cut by 6 bases, the J end by 0 bases, with 12 bases between. The CDR3 has 16 residues. In germline, CDR1 is SNHLY, CDR2 FYNNEI. V gene TRBV2 combines with J gene TRBJ2-6, with D perhaps TRBD1 (5 bases). Input material: PBMCs. This clonotype was obtained from a middle-aged man in good health and CMV-seropositive. The CDR3 sequence: CASSVDRFSGANVLTF. In DNA form, the CDR3 reads TGTGCCAGCAGCGTCGACAGATTCTCTGGGGCCAACGTCCTGACTTTC. The variable domain in full, completed from reference TRBV2 and TRBJ2-6, reads EPEVTQTPSHQVTQMGQEVILRCVPISNHLYFYWYRQILGQKVEFLVSFYNNEISEKSEIFDDQFSVERPDGSNFTLKIRSTKLEDSAMYFCASSVDRFSGANVLTFGAGSRLTVL.